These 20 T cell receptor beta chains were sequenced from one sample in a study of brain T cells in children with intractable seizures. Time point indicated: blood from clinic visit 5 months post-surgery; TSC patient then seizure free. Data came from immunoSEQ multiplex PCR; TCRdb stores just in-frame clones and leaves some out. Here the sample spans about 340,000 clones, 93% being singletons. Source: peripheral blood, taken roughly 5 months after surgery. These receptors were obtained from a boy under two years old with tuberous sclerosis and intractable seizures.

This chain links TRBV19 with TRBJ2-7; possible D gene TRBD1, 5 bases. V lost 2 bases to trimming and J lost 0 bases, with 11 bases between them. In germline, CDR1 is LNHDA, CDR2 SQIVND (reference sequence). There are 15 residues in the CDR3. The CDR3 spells CASSITGVDSYEQYF. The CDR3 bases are TGTGCCAGTAGTATAACAGGAGTAGACTCCTACGAGCAGTACTTC.

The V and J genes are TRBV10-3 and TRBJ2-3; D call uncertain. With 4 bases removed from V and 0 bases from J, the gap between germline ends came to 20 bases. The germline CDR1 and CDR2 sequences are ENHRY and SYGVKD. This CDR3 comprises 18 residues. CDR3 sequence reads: CAISALTELLTSTDTQYF. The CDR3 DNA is TGTGCCATCAGTGCACTTACGGAACTTCTAACTAGCACAGATACGCAGTATTTT.

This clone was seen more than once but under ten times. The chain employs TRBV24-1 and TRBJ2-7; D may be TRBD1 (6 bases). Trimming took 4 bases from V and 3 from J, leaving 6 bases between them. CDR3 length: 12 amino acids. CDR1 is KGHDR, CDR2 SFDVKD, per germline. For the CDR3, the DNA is TGTGCCACCAGTGAACAGGGCTACGAGCAGTACTTC. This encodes CATSEQGYEQYF.

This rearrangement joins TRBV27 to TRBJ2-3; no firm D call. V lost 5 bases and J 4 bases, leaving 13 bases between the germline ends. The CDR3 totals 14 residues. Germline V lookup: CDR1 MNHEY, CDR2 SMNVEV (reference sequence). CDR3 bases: TGTGCCAGCAGTACGCCGTATGGTGCAGATACGCAGTATTTT. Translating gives CASSTPYGADTQYF.

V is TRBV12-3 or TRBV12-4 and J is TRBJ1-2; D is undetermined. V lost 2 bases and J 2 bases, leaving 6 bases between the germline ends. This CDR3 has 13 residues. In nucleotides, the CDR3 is TGTGCCAGCAGTTTAAGACTGAACTATGGCTACACCTTC. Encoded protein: CASSLRLNYGYTF.

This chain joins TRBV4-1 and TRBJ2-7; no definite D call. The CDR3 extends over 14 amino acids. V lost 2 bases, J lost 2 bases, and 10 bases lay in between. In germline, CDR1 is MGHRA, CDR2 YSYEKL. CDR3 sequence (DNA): TGCGCCAGCAGCCAACCGGGCCAGACCTACGAGCAGTACTTC. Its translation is CASSQPGQTYEQYF.

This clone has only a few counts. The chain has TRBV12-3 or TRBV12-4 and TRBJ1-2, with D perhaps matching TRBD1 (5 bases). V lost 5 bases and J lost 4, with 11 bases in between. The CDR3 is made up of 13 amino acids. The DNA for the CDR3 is TGTGCCAGCAGTCTCAGGGAGGCCTATGGCTACACCTTC. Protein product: CASSLREAYGYTF.

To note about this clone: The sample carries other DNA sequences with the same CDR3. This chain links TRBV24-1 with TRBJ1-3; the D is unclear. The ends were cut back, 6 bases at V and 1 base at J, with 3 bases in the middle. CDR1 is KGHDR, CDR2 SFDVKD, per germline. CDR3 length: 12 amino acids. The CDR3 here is CATSSSGNTIYF. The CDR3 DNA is TGTGCCACCAGTTCGTCTGGAAACACCATATATTTT.

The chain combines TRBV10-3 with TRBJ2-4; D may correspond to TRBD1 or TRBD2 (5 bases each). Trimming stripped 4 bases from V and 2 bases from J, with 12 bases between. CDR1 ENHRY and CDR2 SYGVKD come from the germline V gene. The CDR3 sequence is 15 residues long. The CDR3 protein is CAISVRKGPKNIQYF. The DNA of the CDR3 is TGTGCCATCAGTGTTAGAAAGGGACCCAAAAACATTCAGTACTTC.

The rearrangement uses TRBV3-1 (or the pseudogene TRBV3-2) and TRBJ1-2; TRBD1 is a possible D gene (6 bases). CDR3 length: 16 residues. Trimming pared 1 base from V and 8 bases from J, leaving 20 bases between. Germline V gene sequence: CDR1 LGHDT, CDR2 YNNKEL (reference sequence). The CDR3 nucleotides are TGTGCCAGCAGCCAAGTACCGACAGGCCGGAGTGGGGGCTACACCTTC. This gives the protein CASSQVPTGRSGGYTF.

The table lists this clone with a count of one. The CDR3 DNA follows: TGTGCCAGCAGAACCCGGGTCTCGAGGGGCTATGGCTACACCTTC. Its translation: CASRTRVSRGYGYTF. This chain joins TRBV28 and TRBJ1-2; a possible D gene is TRBD1 (5 bases). Trimming cost V 6 bases and J 4 bases, with 18 bases left between them. Germline-derived CDR1 and CDR2 are MDHEN and SYDVKM. The CDR3 totals 15 residues.

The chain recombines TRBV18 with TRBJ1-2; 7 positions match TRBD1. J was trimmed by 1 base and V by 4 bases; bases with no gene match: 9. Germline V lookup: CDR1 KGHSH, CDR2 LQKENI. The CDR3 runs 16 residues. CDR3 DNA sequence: TGTGCCAGCTCACAAATTGGGACAGCCCTTAACTATGGCTACACCTTC. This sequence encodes CASSQIGTALNYGYTF. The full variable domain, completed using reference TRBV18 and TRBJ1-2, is NAGVMQNPRHLVRRRGQEARLRCSPMKGHSHVYWYRQLPEEGLKFMVYLQKENIIDESGMPKERFSAEFPKEGPSILRIQQVVRGDSAAYFCASSQIGTALNYGYTFGSGTRLTVV.

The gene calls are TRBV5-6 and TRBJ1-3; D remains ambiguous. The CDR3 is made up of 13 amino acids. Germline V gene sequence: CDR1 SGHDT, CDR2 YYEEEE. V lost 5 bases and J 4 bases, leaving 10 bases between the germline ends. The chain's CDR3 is CASRGTRGNTIYF. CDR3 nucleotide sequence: TGTGCCAGCAGGGGCACAAGAGGAAACACCATATATTTT.

The CDR3: CASSNPGWRYTF. The DNA of the CDR3 is TGTGCCAGTAGTAACCCAGGGTGGCGCTACACCTTC. This chain joins TRBV19 and TRBJ1-2; TRBD1 might be the D (5 bases). The CDR3 runs to 12 residues. Germline CDR1 reads LNHDA; CDR2 reads SQIVND (reference sequence). V lost 4 bases, J lost 9 bases, and 12 bases lay in between.

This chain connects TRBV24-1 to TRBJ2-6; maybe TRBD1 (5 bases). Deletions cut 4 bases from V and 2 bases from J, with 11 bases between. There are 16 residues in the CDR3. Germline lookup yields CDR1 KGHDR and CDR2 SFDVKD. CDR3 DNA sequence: TGTGCCACCAGTGACCCCATCAGGGCTGGGGCCAACGTCCTGACTTTC. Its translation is CATSDPIRAGANVLTF.

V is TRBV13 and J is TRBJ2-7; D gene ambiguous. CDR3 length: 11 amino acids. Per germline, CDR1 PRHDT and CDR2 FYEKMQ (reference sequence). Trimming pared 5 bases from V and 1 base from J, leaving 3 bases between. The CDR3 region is CASSRSYEQYF. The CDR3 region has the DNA TGTGCCAGCAGCCGTTCCTACGAGCAGTACTTC.

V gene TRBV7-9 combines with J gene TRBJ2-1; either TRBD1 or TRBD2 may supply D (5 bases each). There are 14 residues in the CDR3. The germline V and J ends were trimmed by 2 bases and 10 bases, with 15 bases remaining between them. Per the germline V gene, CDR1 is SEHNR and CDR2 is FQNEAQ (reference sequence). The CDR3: CASSLYLGADEQFF. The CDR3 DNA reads TGTGCCAGCAGCTTATATCTCGGGGCCGACGAGCAGTTCTTC.

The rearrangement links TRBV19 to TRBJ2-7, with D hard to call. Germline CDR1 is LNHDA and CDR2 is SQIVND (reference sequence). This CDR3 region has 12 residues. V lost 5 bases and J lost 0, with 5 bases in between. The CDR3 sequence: CASSPSSYEQYF. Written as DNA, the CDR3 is TGTGCCAGTAGTCCCAGCTCCTACGAGCAGTACTTC.

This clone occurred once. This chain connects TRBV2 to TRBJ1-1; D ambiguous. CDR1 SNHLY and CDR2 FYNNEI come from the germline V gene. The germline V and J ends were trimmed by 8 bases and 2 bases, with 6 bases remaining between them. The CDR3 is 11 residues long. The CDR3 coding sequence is TGTGCCAGCCAGAGAAACACTGAAGCTTTCTTT. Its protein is CASQRNTEAFF.

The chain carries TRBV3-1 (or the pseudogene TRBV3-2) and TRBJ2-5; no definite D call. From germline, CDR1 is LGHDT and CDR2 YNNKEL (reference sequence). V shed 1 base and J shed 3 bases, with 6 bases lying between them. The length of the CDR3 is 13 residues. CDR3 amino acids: CASSQGQKETQYF. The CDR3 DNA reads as TGTGCCAGCAGCCAAGGGCAGAAAGAGACCCAGTACTTC.